What follows are 19 T cell receptor beta chains derived from one specimen sequenced in a study of relationships among human T cell subsets (dated by TCRdb to the early 2010s). Library preparation used multiplex PCR. TCRdb names 454 GS FLX as the instrument used. TCR alpha and beta CDR3 regions were amplified from mRNA by semiquantitative ARM-PCR. In ARM-PCR, tagged nested gene-specific primers were applied first, and communal superprimers then carried out the exponential amplification. TCRdb reran the public reads through fastp at Q25 and MiXCR, keeping productive beta chains. Every CDR3 protein is listed once, alongside the most common genes and DNA of its rows. This sample lists approximately 13,000 distinct CDR3 sequences; 60% were detected once. The top ten constitute roughly 2% of the sample. CD4+CD25+ regulatory T cells were selected from positively selected CD4+ cells using anti-CD25 beads.

The sample was Tregs sorted from blood. The receptors shown here come from a man aged 35 to 55 in good health.

This chain uses TRBV20-1 with TRBJ2-5; D ambiguous. Per germline, CDR1 DFQATT and CDR2 SNEGSKA (reference sequence). The CDR3 has 14 amino acids. Trimming took 3 bases from V and 0 from J, leaving 11 bases between them. CDR3 sequence reads: CSASGQPYQETQYF. The CDR3 coding sequence is TGCAGTGCTAGTGGGCAGCCGTACCAAGAGACCCAGTACTTC.

As DNA, the CDR3 is TGTGCCAGCATTACCCGGGACAGGGGCCGGTACAATGAGCAGTTCTTC. The encoded protein is CASITRDRGRYNEQFF. J is TRBJ2-1 and V is TRBV6-1; 10 bases are shared with TRBD1. CDR3 size: 16 residues. Trimming removed 7 bases from V and 4 bases from J; junction bases left unmatched: 10. The V gene's germline CDR1 is MNHNS and CDR2 SASEGT.

V gene TRBV12-3 or TRBV12-4 combines with J gene TRBJ2-7; TRBD2 aligns across 13 bases. This CDR3 spans 16 amino acids. The V and J ends lost 5 bases and 7 bases, in that order; junction bases with no gene match: 11. CDR3 region: CASSLYTSGRVGEQYF. In DNA form, the CDR3 reads TGTGCCAGCAGTCTTTACACTAGCGGGAGGGTAGGGGAGCAGTACTTC.

This chain links TRBV2 with TRBJ2-5, with a possible D match to TRBD2 (5 bases). The germline gives CDR1 SNHLY, CDR2 FYNNEI. There are 14 residues in the CDR3. V was cut by 8 bases and J by 2 bases, with 15 bases left in between. The CDR3 DNA reads as TGTGCCAGCGGCCCCCAGCGGCATCAAGAGACCCAGTACTTC. This codes for CASGPQRHQETQYF.

This chain links TRBV5-1 with TRBJ2-7; TRBD1 agrees at 7 bases. The CDR3 runs 15 residues. Germline-derived CDR1 and CDR2 are SGHRS and YFSETQ. V dropped 4 bases and J dropped 3; count of bases not matched to a gene: 10. The CDR3 reads CASSPGQVLFYEQYF. The CDR3 DNA follows: TGCGCCAGCAGCCCCGGACAGGTCCTATTCTACGAGCAGTACTTC. The full variable domain, with the rest looked up from reference TRBV5-1 and TRBJ2-7, is KAGVTQTPRYLIKTRGQQVTLSCSPISGHRSVSWYQQTPGQGLQFLFEYFSETQRNKGNFPGRFSGRQFSNSRSEMNVSTLELGDSALYLCASSPGQVLFYEQYFGPGTRLTVT.

The chain recombines TRBV11-2 with TRBJ2-7; D not resolved. CDR1 and CDR2 from the germline V gene are SGHAT and FQNNGV. This CDR3 has 14 amino acids. Trimming shortened V by 5 bases and J by 3 bases, and 14 bases separated the two germline ends. The CDR3 is CASSPQTRSYEQYF. The DNA for the CDR3 is TGTGCCAGCAGCCCCCAGACCCGGAGCTACGAGCAGTACTTC.

The chain links TRBV14 to TRBJ1-3; D is uncertain. Trimming took off 4 bases at V and 0 bases at J, with 4 bases between the two ends. This CDR3 has 13 residues. Germline values: CDR1 SGHDN, CDR2 FVKESK. CDR3 amino acids: CASSLNSGNTIYF. CDR3 nucleotides: TGTGCCAGCAGCCTTAACTCTGGAAACACCATATATTTT.

This clonotype was observed a single time. The chain combines TRBV7-9 with TRBJ2-5; TRBD1 aligns across 8 bases. This CDR3 is built from 17 residues. V dropped 1 base and J dropped 0; count of bases not matched to a gene: 7. CDR1 is SEHNR and CDR2 is FQNEAQ in the germline V gene (reference sequence). CDR3 in amino acids: CASSLGQGTSNQETQYF. CDR3 sequence (DNA): TGTGCCAGCAGCTTAGGACAGGGGACGTCGAACCAAGAGACCCAGTACTTC.

CDR3 nucleotides: TGTGCCAGCAGGCGGGACGGAAATCAGCCCCAGCATTTT. Protein product: CASRRDGNQPQHF. The chain joins TRBV6-5 to TRBJ1-5; perhaps TRBD1 as D (5 bases). There are 13 residues in the CDR3. Trimming stripped 6 bases from V and 4 bases from J, with 10 bases between. Germline V gene lookup returns CDR1 MNHEY and CDR2 SVGAGI.

This chain uses TRBV10-2 with TRBJ2-7; tentative D call: TRBD2 (6 bases). Germline values: CDR1 WSHSY, CDR2 SAAADI. CDR3 length: 10 amino acids. V lost 10 bases, J lost 4 bases, and 8 bases lay in between. CDR3 in amino acids: CATGGYEQYF. In DNA form, the CDR3 reads TGCGCCACTGGGGGGTACGAGCAGTACTTC.

This sequence joins TRBV7-6 and TRBJ2-7; D ambiguous. V dropped 5 bases and J dropped 3 bases, with 14 bases sitting between them. The CDR3 loop spans 14 amino acids. Germline assignment: CDR1 SGHVS and CDR2 FNYEAQ. CDR3 DNA sequence: TGTGCCAGCAGCCCACATCAAAACAGCTACGAGCAGTACTTC. Translating it yields CASSPHQNSYEQYF.

This chain links TRBV5-1 with TRBJ2-7; D is unresolved. CDR3 length: 15 residues. Per the germline V gene, CDR1 is SGHRS and CDR2 is YFSETQ. The V gene lost 4 bases and the J gene lost 0 bases, with 14 bases spanning the gap. CDR3 region: CASSAERLSSYEQYF. The CDR3 region has the DNA TGCGCCAGCAGCGCTGAGAGGCTAAGCTCCTACGAGCAGTACTTC.

This clonotype was seen a handful of times. CDR3: CASSVTGEYGYTF. The DNA of the CDR3 is TGTGCCAGCAGTGTTACAGGGGAATATGGCTACACCTTC. V is TRBV27 and J is TRBJ1-2, with TRBD1 matching 7 bases. The CDR3 runs 13 residues. The trim removed 5 bases at V and 5 bases at J, leaving 5 bases unmatched. CDR1 MNHEY and CDR2 SMNVEV come from the germline V gene (reference sequence).

V and J are TRBV7-9 and TRBJ1-3; no clear D gene. The V and J ends lost 1 base and 4 bases respectively, with 8 bases between them. This CDR3 is 14 amino acids long. Germline V gene sequence: CDR1 SEHNR, CDR2 FQNEAQ (reference sequence). The CDR3 DNA reads as TGTGCCAGCAGCTTAGGGGTCTCCGGAAACACCATATATTTT. Translation: CASSLGVSGNTIYF.

About this clonotype: At one end the junction does not follow the germline gene, possibly because of a read error. V gene TRBV11-2 combines with J gene TRBJ2-7; D may be TRBD2 (6 bases). Per the germline V gene, CDR1 is SGHAT and CDR2 is FQNNGV. The CDR3 length is 14 residues. The CDR3 is CASSQPGLRREQHF. CDR3 nucleotide sequence: TGTGCCAGCAGCCAACCGGGACTTCGACGCGAGCAGCACTTC.

The chain employs TRBV28 and TRBJ2-1; D uncertain. In germline, CDR1 is MDHEN, CDR2 SYDVKM. V lost 0 bases to trimming and J lost 0 bases, with 12 bases between them. The CDR3 runs 17 residues. Written as DNA, the CDR3 is TGTGCCAGCAGTTTATGGTCGTCCATCAGCTCCTACAATGAGCAGTTCTTC. Amino acids: CASSLWSSISSYNEQFF.

This clonotype was observed once. This sequence joins TRBV6-1 and TRBJ2-7; the D gene is possibly TRBD1 (6 bases). V dropped 8 bases and J dropped 0 bases, with 14 bases sitting between them. CDR1 and CDR2 from the germline V gene are MNHNS and SASEGT. This CDR3 is built from 14 residues. For the CDR3, the DNA is TGTGCCAGCCGAACGACAGGCCGCTCCTACGAGCAGTACTTC. Its protein product is CASRTTGRSYEQYF.

The chain couples TRBV28 to TRBJ2-1; 12 nucleotides agree with TRBD2. Looked up from germline, CDR1 is MDHEN and CDR2 is SYDVKM. The CDR3 contains 14 residues. V lost 5 bases, J lost 6 bases, and 2 bases stayed unmatched. CDR3 loop: CASSLAGGSNEQFF. CDR3 sequence (DNA): TGTGCCAGCAGTCTAGCGGGGGGGTCCAATGAGCAGTTCTTC.

The chain has TRBV20-1 and TRBJ2-3; possibly TRBD1 or TRBD2 for D (5 bases each). V was shortened by 1 base and J by 4 bases, with 18 bases between the two germline ends. The CDR3 spans 16 residues. Germline assignment: CDR1 DFQATT and CDR2 SNEGSKA (reference sequence). CDR3 in DNA: TGCAGTGCTAGAGGGTGGGCAGGGACGAAGGCAGATACGCAGTATTTT. Translation gives CSARGWAGTKADTQYF.